The 3 T cell receptor beta chains listed next were all sequenced from one sample in a study of follicular helper T cells after annual influenza vaccination. Libraries were prepared by immunoSEQ multiplex PCR; TCRdb keeps only in-frame clonotypes and omits some of them. The sample holds some 14,000 clones, 65% to 85% seen once. The time point here: 2015-2016 season, pre-vaccination. The source material was CXCR5- memory CD4+ T cells sorted from blood, sampled on the day of influenza vaccination. The receptors come from an adult who received the influenza vaccine.

The chain is built from TRBV11-2 and TRBJ2-6; no clear D gene. CDR3 length equals 14 residues. CDR1 and CDR2 (germline): SGHAT, FQNNGV. V shed 4 bases and J shed 5 bases, with 9 bases lying between them. CDR3 in DNA: TGTGCCAGCAGCTCACTGGACCGGGCCAACGTCCTGACTTTC. This sequence encodes CASSSLDRANVLTF.

V gene TRBV29-1 combines with J gene TRBJ1-2; 7 nucleotides line up with TRBD1. Losses at the gene ends were 7 bases for V and 4 bases for J; bases not matched to a gene: 12. Germline lookup yields CDR1 SQVTM and CDR2 ANQGSEA. This CDR3 is 14 amino acids long. The CDR3 DNA reads TGCAGCGCAGTCCCCCGGGACAGAGTCTATGGCTACACCTTC. It is translated as CSAVPRDRVYGYTF.

The chain combines TRBV6-5 with TRBJ2-2, with D hard to call. The CDR3 consists of 14 residues. Germline V gene data show CDR1 as MNHEY and CDR2 as SVGAGI. Deletions cut 6 bases from V and 3 bases from J, with 11 bases between. Here the CDR3 reads CASSAPRDTGELFF. The CDR3 DNA follows: TGTGCCAGCAGCGCCCCACGGGACACCGGGGAGCTGTTTTTT.